Below are 10 T cell receptor beta chains sequenced from a single sample in a study of human T cells and chemical hapten exposure. Unfractionated whole blood yielded total RNA. The library tagged individual cDNA molecules with unique molecular identifiers. MiXCR was run by TCRdb on the reads, yielding one entry per CDR3 protein. The sample shows about 120,000 distinct CDR3 sequences, more than 8.5% of them seen only once. The sequenced sample was whole blood. All receptors derive from a human donor in good health. Some clones in this sample may be carry-over from other donors' samples.

This clonotype was recorded many times. This chain links TRBV27 with TRBJ1-1; no clear D gene. Trimming shortened V by 6 bases and J by 6 bases, and 14 bases separated the two germline ends. CDR1 is MNHEY and CDR2 is SMNVEV in the germline V gene (reference sequence). This CDR3 is built from 13 residues. DNA for the CDR3: TGTGCCAGCAGACACCATTATCTGGCTGAAGCTTTCTTT. Protein product: CASRHHYLAEAFF.

CDR3 DNA sequence: TGTGCCAGCAGTGAACAGGGTTATCAGCCCCAGCATTTT. Its protein product is CASSEQGYQPQHF. The chain is built from TRBV5-6 and TRBJ1-5; possibly TRBD1 for D (6 bases). V lost 5 bases to trimming and J lost 5 bases, with 11 bases between them. CDR3 length equals 13 residues. Germline values: CDR1 SGHDT, CDR2 YYEEEE.

This clonotype has just a few counts. The CDR3 nucleotides are TGTGCCAGCAGCCAAGCGGGAGGGCCTCGGACCGGGGAGCTGTTTTTT. Amino acids: CASSQAGGPRTGELFF. The rearrangement uses TRBV3-1 and TRBJ2-2; 8 bases agree with TRBD2. V dropped 1 base and J dropped 5; count of bases not matched to a gene: 6. Germline-derived CDR1 and CDR2 are LGHDT and YNNKEL (reference sequence). The CDR3 extends over 16 amino acids.

This clonotype appeared a few times. This chain links TRBV6-5 with TRBJ1-2, with D maybe TRBD1 (6 bases). The germline V gene has CDR1 MNHEY and CDR2 SVGAGI. This CDR3 spans 14 amino acids. Trimming stripped 5 bases from V and 8 bases from J, with 18 bases between. This CDR3 is CASSPFSGVRGYTF. CDR3 DNA: TGTGCCAGCAGTCCTTTTTCAGGGGTTCGGGGCTACACCTTC.

In its sample, this clonotype was seen a few times. This rearrangement joins TRBV10-3 to TRBJ2-2; 8 nucleotides agree with TRBD1. The ends lost 10 bases at V and 0 bases at J; junction bases unmatched: 7. There are 15 residues in the CDR3. In germline, CDR1 is ENHRY, CDR2 SYGVKD. CDR3 residues: CATEPDRANTGELFF. The DNA for the CDR3 is TGTGCCACCGAACCGGACAGGGCGAACACCGGGGAGCTGTTTTTT.

The chain joins TRBV25-1 to TRBJ1-4; no definite D call. The germline V gene encodes CDR1 MGHDK and CDR2 SYGVNS. The germline V and J ends were trimmed by 4 bases and 4 bases, with 7 bases remaining between them. This CDR3 spans 13 amino acids. CDR3 DNA: TGTGCCAGCAGTGGGTCCTTTAATGAAAAACTGTTTTTT. Amino acid sequence: CASSGSFNEKLFF. Based on the CDR3 plus reference TRBV25-1 and TRBJ1-4, the full variable domain is EADIYQTPRYLVIGTGKKITLECSQTMGHDKMYWYQQDPGMELHLIHYSYGVNSTEKGDLSSESTVSRIRTEHFPLTLESARPSHTSQYLCASSGSFNEKLFFGSGTQLSVL.

As for this clonotype: A much bigger clone sits one base away, suggesting this may be a read error. This chain links TRBV4-1 with TRBJ2-2; tentatively, D is TRBD1 or TRBD2 (5 bases each). V was shortened by 2 bases and J by 4 bases, with 17 bases between the two germline ends. Germline CDR1 MGHRA, CDR2 YSYEKL. This CDR3 has 17 residues. The CDR3 DNA sequence: TGCGCCAGCAGCCAACATGCCGGGGCTAGACTCACCGGGGAGCTGTTTTTT. Amino acid sequence: CASSQHAGARLTGELFF.

The sample holds a few counts of this clonotype. The chain carries TRBV27 and TRBJ2-7, with 9 bases lining up with TRBD1. This CDR3 contains 15 residues. V shed 11 bases, J shed 9 bases, and the junction held 20 bases outside the gene matches. The germline V gene has CDR1 MNHEY and CDR2 SMNVEV (reference sequence). CDR3: CADLRVGTGLIGQYF. CDR3 nucleotides: TGTGCCGACCTGAGAGTTGGGACAGGGCTTATCGGGCAGTACTTC.

This clonotype was observed many times. The chain carries TRBV27 and TRBJ2-1; 8 nucleotides agree with TRBD2. The germline V gene has CDR1 MNHEY and CDR2 SMNVEV (reference sequence). The CDR3 is 14 residues long. J gave up 2 bases and V 5 bases, and 2 bases lay outside the gene matches. The CDR3 loop is CASSVGGAYNEQFF. Here the CDR3 DNA reads TGTGCCAGCAGTGTCGGGGGGGCCTACAATGAGCAGTTCTTC.

The chain is built from TRBV6-5 and TRBJ1-2; tentative D call: TRBD1 (6 bases). Per germline, CDR1 MNHEY and CDR2 SVGAGI. CDR3 length: 16 residues. V was pared by 2 bases and J by 3 bases, with 16 bases between. CDR3 in amino acids: CASSYDTGQLDYGYTF. DNA for the CDR3: TGTGCCAGCAGTTACGATACTGGACAGTTAGACTATGGCTACACCTTC.